The rows below give T cell receptor beta chains drawn from one sample of a study of a mutant IDH1 vaccine in newly diagnosed glioma. These receptors have no identified antigens. Generated by immunoSEQ multiplex PCR, the TCRdb table keeps only in-frame clones and is missing some. The sample yields some 27,000 clones, 77% seen once. Material: PBMCs, obtained from a glioma patient whose treatment included an IDH1 peptide vaccine. The receptors come from a man aged 35 to 55 with glioma. CDR3s include the opening cysteine and the closing phenylalanine or tryptophan. The D gene is left open where the match is weak. Rows give clone size only sometimes, using once, few, many, or a class for an expanded clone.

>TRBV7-2|14|TRBD1|TRBJ2-7|NA
TGTGCCAGCAGCTTGAGGGGACAGAATTACGAGCAGTACTTC
CASSLRGQNYEQYF
>TRBV29-1|13|NA|TRBJ2-1|NA
TGCAGCGTTTTGCTGGGTGGCTACAATGAGCAGTTCTTC
CSVLLGGYNEQFF
>TRBV9|16|NA|TRBJ1-3|once
TGTGCCAGCAGCGTAGGTCAGGGGACCTCTGGAAACACCATATATTTT
CASSVGQGTSGNTIYF
>TRBV2|13|NA|TRBJ2-4|NA
TGTGCCAGCAGTCCGCAGGCCAAAAACATTCAGTACTTC
CASSPQAKNIQYF
>TRBV13|15|TRBD1|TRBJ1-1|NA
TGTGCCAGCAGCTCCGGAGGACAGGGTTGGCCCGGGGCTTTCTTT
CASSSGGQGWPGAFF
>TRBV5-1|11|NA|TRBJ2-1|medium-sized
TGCGCCAGCAGCCAGACCCGCGAGCAGTTCTTC
CASSQTREQFF
>TRBV18|18|TRBD1|TRBJ2-1|few
TGTGCCAGCTCACCACCGCCCAGGGGGCCGGGGGCGATGAATGAGCAGTTCTTC
CASSPPPRGPGAMNEQFF
>TRBV4-3|17|TRBD1|TRBJ1-2|NA
TGCGCCAGCAGCCCAGAAGGGGATAGGGGGCTACCCTATGGCTACACCTTC
CASSPEGDRGLPYGYTF
>TRBV5-1|15|TRBD2|TRBJ2-5|NA
TGCGCCAGCAGCCAGAGACTAGCGGGACAAGAGACCCAGTACTTC
CASSQRLAGQETQYF
>TRBV2|14|NA|TRBJ2-5|NA
TGTGCCAGCACCAGAACTAGGGCCGAGGAGACCCAGTACTTC
CASTRTRAEETQYF
>TRBV11-2|14|TRBD2|TRBJ2-5|NA
TGTGCCAGCAGCTTAGAGAGGACTAGCGCGACCCAGTACTTC
CASSLERTSATQYF
>TRBV7-9|18|NA|TRBJ1-4|NA
TGTGCCAGCAGCGATGGGCGGGCAGCGGGGGTCGCTAATGAAAAACTGTTTTTT
CASSDGRAAGVANEKLFF
>TRBV11-2|14|TRBD1|TRBJ1-2|NA
TGTGCCAGCAGCCTACGACAGGGGGCCGGTGGCTACACCTTC
CASSLRQGAGGYTF
>TRBV5-1|15|TRBD2|TRBJ2-1|NA
TGCGCCAGCAGCGAGGGACTAGCGGGAGACAATGAGCAGTTCTTC
CASSEGLAGDNEQFF
>TRBV27|19|NA|TRBJ1-1|NA
TGTGCCAGCAGTTTATCGTACACGGGGGGCCCAGTCCTGAACACTGAAGCTTTCTTT
CASSLSYTGGPVLNTEAFF
>TRBV27|13|NA|TRBJ1-5|NA
TGTGCCAGCAGTTTGAGCAGGGATCAGCCCCAGCATTTT
CASSLSRDQPQHF
>TRBV27|15|NA|TRBJ1-4|NA
TGTGCCAGCAGTTTATCCAGGGATTTGGGTGAAAAACTGTTTTTT
CASSLSRDLGEKLFF
>TRBV30|13|NA|TRBJ1-6|NA
TGTGCCTGGAGTCGGGGCTCCAATTCACCCCTCCACTTT
CAWSRGSNSPLHF
>TRBV29-1|14|NA|TRBJ1-1|NA
TGCAGCGTTGAGTATAACAGGGCGGACACTGAAGCTTTCTTT
CSVEYNRADTEAFF
>TRBV29-1|11|NA|TRBJ2-7|NA
TGCAGCGTTGTTTCAGGGTCCGAGCAGTACTTC
CSVVSGSEQYF
>TRBV27|14|TRBD2|TRBJ2-1|NA
TGTGCCAGCAGTCCCGGGACGGGGGGGAATGAGCAGTTCTTC
CASSPGTGGNEQFF
>TRBV19|13|NA|TRBJ2-7|NA
TGTGCCAGTAGTATCGGCAGGGAAGGCGAGCAGTACTTC
CASSIGREGEQYF
>TRBV28|13|NA|TRBJ1-3|NA
TGTGCCAGCAGCAATGTGGGAAGAAACACCATATATTTT
CASSNVGRNTIYF
>TRBV6-6|13|NA|TRBJ1-2|NA
TGTGCCAGCAGTTTTGGGGAAAACTATGGCTACACCTTC
CASSFGENYGYTF
>TRBV2|13|TRBD1|TRBJ1-2|NA
TGTGCCAGTACGGGACAGAATAACTATGGCTACACCTTC
CASTGQNNYGYTF
>TRBV5-1|15|NA|TRBJ1-1|NA
TGCGCCAGCAGCTTGACTCGGACAGCGAACACTGAAGCTTTCTTT
CASSLTRTANTEAFF
>TRBV11-2|15|TRBD2|TRBJ2-1|NA
TGTGCCAGCAGCCAACTAGCGGGACCATACAATGAGCAGTTCTTC
CASSQLAGPYNEQFF
>TRBV4-3|14|NA|TRBJ1-3|NA
TGCGCCAGCAGCCAAGAGGAGGGGCGGGGCACCATATATTTT
CASSQEEGRGTIYF
>TRBV19|15|TRBD1|TRBJ1-1|NA
TGTGCCAGTAGTACCGGAGGACAGGGTCAAACTGAAGCTTTCTTT
CASSTGGQGQTEAFF
>TRBV7-2|16|NA|TRBJ2-7|NA
TGTGCCAGCAGCTTTTCACACAGCTCCCCGCTCCTCGAGCAGTACTTC
CASSFSHSSPLLEQYF
>TRBV10-3|15|NA|TRBJ1-5|once
TGTGCCAGCAAACCAGGGCTCGAGAGCAATCAGCCCCAGCATTTT
CASKPGLESNQPQHF
>TRBV6-1|12|NA|TRBJ1-3|NA
TGTGCCAGCCACAGCTCTGGAAACACCATATATTTT
CASHSSGNTIYF
>TRBV6-5|13|NA|TRBJ2-7|once
TGTGCCGCTAGAGGGTCAGGTACCTACGAGCAGTACTTC
CAARGSGTYEQYF
>TRBV7-2|16|TRBD1|TRBJ2-4|NA
TGTGCCAGCAGCGTCCGGGACAGGGCTCCTTTAAACATTCAGTACTTC
CASSVRDRAPLNIQYF
>TRBV5-6|14|NA|TRBJ1-1|NA
TGTGCCAGCAGCACTTTCGGCAGGACCGCTGAAGCTTTCTTT
CASSTFGRTAEAFF